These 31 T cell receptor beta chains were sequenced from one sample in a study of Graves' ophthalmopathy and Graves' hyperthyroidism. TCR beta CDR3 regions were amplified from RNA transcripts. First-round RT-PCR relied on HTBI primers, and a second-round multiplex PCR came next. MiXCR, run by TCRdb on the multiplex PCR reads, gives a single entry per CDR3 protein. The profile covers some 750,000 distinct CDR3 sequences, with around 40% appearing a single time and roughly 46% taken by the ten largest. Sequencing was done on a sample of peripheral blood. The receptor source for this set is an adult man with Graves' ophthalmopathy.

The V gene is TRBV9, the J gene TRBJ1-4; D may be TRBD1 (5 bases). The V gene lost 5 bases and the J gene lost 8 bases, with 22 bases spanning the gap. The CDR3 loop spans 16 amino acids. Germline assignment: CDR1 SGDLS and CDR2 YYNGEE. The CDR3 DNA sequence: TGTGCCAGCAGGTCCGGGACGTTTGGCCCTGGAGAAAAACTGTTTTTT. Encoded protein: CASRSGTFGPGEKLFF. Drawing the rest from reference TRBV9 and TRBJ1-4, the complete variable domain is DSGVTQTPKHLITATGQRVTLRCSPRSGDLSVYWYQQSLDQGLQFLIQYYNGEERAKGNILERFSAQQFPDLHSELNLSSLELGDSALYFCASRSGTFGPGEKLFFGSGTQLSVL.

The CDR3 reads CSYGRELGTQYF. CDR3 nucleotide sequence: TGCAGCTACGGACGGGAACTGGGGACCCAGTACTTC. The rearrangement joins TRBV29-1 to TRBJ2-5, with a weak D call TRBD2 (5 bases). Germline lookup yields CDR1 SQVTM and CDR2 ANQGSEA. The CDR3 spans 12 residues. Trimming removed 8 bases from V and 7 bases from J, with 17 bases in between.

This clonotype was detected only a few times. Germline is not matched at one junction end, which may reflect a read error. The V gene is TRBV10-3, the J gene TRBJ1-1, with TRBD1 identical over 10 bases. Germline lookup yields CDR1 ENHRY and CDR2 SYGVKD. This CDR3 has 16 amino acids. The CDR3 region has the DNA TGTGCCAGCAGTTACTCGAGGACAGGGGGTAAGGTTGAAGCTTTCTTT. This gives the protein CASSYSRTGGKVEAFF.

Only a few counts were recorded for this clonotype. The CDR3 nucleotides read TGTGCCAGCAGTCGGGGACAGGACTACGAGCAGTACTTC. Translated, it gives CASSRGQDYEQYF. The chain is built from TRBV2 and TRBJ2-7, with 8 nucleotides matching TRBD1. The germline V gene encodes CDR1 SNHLY and CDR2 FYNNEI. CDR3 length equals 13 residues. With V trimmed by 5 bases and J by 3 bases, 3 bases remained unmatched.

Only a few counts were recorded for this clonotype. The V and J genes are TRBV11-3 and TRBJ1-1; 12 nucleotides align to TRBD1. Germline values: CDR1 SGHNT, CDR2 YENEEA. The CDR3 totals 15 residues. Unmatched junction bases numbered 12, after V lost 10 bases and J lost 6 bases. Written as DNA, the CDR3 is TGTGCCAACAGGGACAGGGGGCATTCCGACCCTGAAGCTTTCTTT. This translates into CANRDRGHSDPEAFF.

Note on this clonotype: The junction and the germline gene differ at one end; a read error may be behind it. The CDR3 sequence is CASTRDRGREIQYF. The CDR3 nucleotides are TGTGCCAGCACCCGGGACAGGGGACGAGAGATCCAGTACTTC. V and J are TRBV2 and TRBJ2-5; 10 bases fit TRBD1. The CDR3 loop spans 14 amino acids. Germline CDR1 reads SNHLY; CDR2 reads FYNNEI.

The CDR3 spells CASAVGRVNTGANVLTF. CDR3 in DNA: TGTGCCAGCGCGGTGGGCAGAGTGAACACTGGGGCCAACGTCCTGACTTTC. The J gene is TRBJ2-6, the V gene TRBV7-2; D call uncertain. The CDR3 extends over 17 amino acids. V lost 8 bases to trimming and J lost 2 bases, with 19 bases between them. Germline V CDR1 and CDR2: SGHTA, FQGNSA.

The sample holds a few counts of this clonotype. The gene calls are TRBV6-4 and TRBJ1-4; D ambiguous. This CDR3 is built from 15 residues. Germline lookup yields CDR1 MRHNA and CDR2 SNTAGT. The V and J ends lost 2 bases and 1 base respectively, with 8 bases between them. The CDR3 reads CASSDRWRTNEKLFF. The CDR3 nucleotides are TGTGCCAGCAGTGACAGGTGGAGAACTAATGAAAAACTGTTTTTT.

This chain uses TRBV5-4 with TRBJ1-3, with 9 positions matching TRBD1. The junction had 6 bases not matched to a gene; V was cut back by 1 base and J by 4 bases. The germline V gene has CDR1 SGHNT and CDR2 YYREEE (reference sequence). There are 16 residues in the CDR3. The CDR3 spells CASSLTGTGKGNTIYF. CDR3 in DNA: TGTGCCAGCAGCTTGACCGGGACAGGGAAAGGAAACACCATATATTTT.

CDR3 sequence: CSVEDRPQVNEQYF. The CDR3 DNA reads as TGCAGCGTTGAAGATCGCCCCCAGGTGAATGAGCAGTACTTC. V gene TRBV29-1 combines with J gene TRBJ2-7; D gene uncertain. Germline lookup yields CDR1 SQVTM and CDR2 ANQGSEA. CDR3 length: 14 residues. Deletions cut 0 bases from V and 7 bases from J, with 16 bases between.

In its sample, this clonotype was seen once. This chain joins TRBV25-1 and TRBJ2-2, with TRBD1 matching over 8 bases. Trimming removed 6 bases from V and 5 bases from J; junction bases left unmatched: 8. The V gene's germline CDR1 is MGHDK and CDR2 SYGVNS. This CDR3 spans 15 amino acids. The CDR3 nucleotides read TGTGCCAGCAGCCTTTCGGACAGGGTTACCGGGGAGCTGTTTTTT. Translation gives CASSLSDRVTGELFF.

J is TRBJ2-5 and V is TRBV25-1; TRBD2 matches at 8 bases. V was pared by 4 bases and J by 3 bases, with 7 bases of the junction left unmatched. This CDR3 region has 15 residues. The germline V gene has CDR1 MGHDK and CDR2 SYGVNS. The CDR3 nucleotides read TGTGCCAGCAGTGCTGATACAGCGGGAGAAGAGACCCAGTACTTC. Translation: CASSADTAGEETQYF.

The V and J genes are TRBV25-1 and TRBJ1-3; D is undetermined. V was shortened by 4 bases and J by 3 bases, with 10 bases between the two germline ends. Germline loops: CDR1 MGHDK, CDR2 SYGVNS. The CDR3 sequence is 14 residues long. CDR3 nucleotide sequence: TGTGCCAGCAGTGGGACGGCCTTTGGAAACACCATATATTTT. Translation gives CASSGTAFGNTIYF.

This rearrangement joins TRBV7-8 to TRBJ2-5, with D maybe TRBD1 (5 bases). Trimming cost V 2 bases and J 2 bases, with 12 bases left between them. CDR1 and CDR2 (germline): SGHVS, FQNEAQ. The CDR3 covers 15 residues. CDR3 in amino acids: CASSLSANRQETQYF. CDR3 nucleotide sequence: TGTGCCAGCAGCTTAAGTGCGAACAGGCAAGAGACCCAGTACTTC.

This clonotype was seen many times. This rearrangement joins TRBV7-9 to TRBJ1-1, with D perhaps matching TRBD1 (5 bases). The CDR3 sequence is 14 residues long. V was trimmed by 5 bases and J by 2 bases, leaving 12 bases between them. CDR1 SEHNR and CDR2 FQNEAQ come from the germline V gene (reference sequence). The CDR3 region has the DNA TGTGCCAGCAGCGGGGGACTCCGAAACACTGAAGCTTTCTTT. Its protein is CASSGGLRNTEAFF.

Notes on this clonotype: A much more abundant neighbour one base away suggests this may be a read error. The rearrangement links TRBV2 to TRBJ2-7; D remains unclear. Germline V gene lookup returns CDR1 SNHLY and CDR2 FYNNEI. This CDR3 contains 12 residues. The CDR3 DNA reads TGTGCCAGCGGATCGGGTCCCTACGGGCAGTACTTC. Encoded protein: CASGSGPYGQYF. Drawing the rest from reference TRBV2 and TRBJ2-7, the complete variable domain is EPEVTQTPSHQVTQMGQEVILRCVPISNHLYFYWYRQILGQKVEFLVSFYNNEISEKSEIFDDQFSVERPDGSNFTLKIRSTKLEDSAMYFCASGSGPYGQYFGPGTRLTVT.

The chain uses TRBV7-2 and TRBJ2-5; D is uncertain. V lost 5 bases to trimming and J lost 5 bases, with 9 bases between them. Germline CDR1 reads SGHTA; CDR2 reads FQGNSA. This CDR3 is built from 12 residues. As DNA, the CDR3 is TGTGCCAGCAGCATAAGTTCCGAGACCCAGTACTTC. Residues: CASSISSETQYF.

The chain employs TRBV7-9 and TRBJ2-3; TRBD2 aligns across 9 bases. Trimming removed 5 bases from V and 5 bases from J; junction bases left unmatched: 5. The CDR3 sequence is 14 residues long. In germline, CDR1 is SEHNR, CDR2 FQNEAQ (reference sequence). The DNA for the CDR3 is TGTGCCAGCAGCCAAAGCGGGGGGAAAGATACGCAGTATTTT. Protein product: CASSQSGGKDTQYF.

The CDR3 loop is CATLDVYNSPLHF. CDR3 in DNA: TGTGCCACCTTAGACGTATATAATTCACCCCTCCACTTT. This chain links TRBV6-6 with TRBJ1-6, with no clear D. With 10 bases removed from V and 4 bases from J, the gap between germline ends came to 11 bases. This CDR3 has 13 residues. Germline V gene data show CDR1 as MNHNY and CDR2 as SVGAGI (reference sequence).

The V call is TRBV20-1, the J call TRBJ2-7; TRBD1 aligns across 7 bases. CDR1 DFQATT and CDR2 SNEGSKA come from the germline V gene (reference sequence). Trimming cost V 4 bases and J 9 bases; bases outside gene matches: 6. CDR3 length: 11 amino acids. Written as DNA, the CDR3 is TGCAGTGCTACCGACAGGGAGAGGCAGTACTTC. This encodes CSATDRERQYF.

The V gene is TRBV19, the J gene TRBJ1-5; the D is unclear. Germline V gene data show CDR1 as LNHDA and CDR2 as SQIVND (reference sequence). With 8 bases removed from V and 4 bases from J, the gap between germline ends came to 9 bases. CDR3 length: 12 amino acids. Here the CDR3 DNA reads TGTGCCAGTCAGGACTGGAATCAGCCCCAGCATTTT. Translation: CASQDWNQPQHF.

CDR3 amino acids: CASNHGGQGRHTEAFF. For the CDR3, the DNA is TGTGCCAGCAATCACGGCGGACAGGGCCGGCACACTGAAGCTTTCTTT. The chain has TRBV25-1 and TRBJ1-1; 8 bases fit TRBD1. Germline V gene lookup returns CDR1 MGHDK and CDR2 SYGVNS. There are 16 residues in the CDR3. The V gene end was trimmed by 7 bases and the J gene end by 3 bases; junction bases not matched to a gene: 13.

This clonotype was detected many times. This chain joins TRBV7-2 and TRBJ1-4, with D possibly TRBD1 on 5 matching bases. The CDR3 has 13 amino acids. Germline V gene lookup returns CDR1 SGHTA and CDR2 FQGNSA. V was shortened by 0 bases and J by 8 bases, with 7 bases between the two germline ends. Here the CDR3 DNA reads TGTGCCAGCAGCTTAGCGAGGGGAGAAAAACTGTTTTTT. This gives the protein CASSLARGEKLFF.

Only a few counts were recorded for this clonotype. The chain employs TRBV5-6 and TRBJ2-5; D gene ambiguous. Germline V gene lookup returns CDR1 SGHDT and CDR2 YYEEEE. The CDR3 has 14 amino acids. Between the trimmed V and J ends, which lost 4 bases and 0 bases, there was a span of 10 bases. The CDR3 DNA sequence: TGTGCCAGCAGCCCACCGACGGACCAAGAGACCCAGTACTTC. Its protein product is CASSPPTDQETQYF.

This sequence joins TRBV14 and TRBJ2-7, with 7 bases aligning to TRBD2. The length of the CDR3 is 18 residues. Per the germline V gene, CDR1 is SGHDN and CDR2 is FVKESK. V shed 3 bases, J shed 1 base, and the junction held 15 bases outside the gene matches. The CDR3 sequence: CASSHGLRREGRSYEQYF. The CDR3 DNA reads TGTGCCAGCAGCCACGGCTTGCGGAGGGAGGGAAGGTCCTACGAGCAGTACTTC.

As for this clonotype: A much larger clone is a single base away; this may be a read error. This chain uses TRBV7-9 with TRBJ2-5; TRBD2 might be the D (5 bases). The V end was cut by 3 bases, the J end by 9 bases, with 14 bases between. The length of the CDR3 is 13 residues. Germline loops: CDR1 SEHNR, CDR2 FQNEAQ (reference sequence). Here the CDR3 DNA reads TGTGCCAGCAGCTTCACCTCCCAGGAGGCCCAGTACTTC. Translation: CASSFTSQEAQYF.

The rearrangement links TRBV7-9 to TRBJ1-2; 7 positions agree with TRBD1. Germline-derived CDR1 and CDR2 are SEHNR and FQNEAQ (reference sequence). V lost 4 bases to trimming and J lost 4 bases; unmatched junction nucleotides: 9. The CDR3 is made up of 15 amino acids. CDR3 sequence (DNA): TGTGCCAGCAGCTCCTTTTTCGGGACAGCCTATGGCTACACCTTC. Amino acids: CASSSFFGTAYGYTF.

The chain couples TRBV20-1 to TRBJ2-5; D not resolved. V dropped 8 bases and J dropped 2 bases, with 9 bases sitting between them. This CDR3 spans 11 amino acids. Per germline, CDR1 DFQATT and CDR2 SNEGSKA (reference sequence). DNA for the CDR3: TGCAGTTTCGGTGGTCAAGAGACCCAGTACTTC. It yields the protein CSFGGQETQYF.

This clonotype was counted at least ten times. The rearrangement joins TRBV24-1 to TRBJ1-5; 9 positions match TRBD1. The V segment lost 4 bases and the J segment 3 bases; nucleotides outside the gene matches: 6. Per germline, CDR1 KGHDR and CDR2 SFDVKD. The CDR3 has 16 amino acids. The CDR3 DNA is TGTGCCACCAGTGACCCAGGGACAGGGAACAATCAGCCCCAGCATTTT. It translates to CATSDPGTGNNQPQHF.

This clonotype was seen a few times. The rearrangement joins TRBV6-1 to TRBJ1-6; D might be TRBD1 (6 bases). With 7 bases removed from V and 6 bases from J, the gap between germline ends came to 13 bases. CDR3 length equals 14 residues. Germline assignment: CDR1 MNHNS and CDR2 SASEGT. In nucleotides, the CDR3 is TGTGCCAGCATTACAGGGTACCTTAATTCACCCCTCCACTTT. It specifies CASITGYLNSPLHF.

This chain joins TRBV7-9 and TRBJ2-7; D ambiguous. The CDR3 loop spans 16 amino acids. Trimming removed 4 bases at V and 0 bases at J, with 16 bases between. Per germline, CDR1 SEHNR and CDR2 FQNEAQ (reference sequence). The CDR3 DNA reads TGTGCCAGCAGCTGGAGCAGCCAGCCAAGCTCCTACGAGCAGTACTTC. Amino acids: CASSWSSQPSSYEQYF.